One sample yielded the 30 T cell receptor beta chains listed below, sequenced in a study of PD-L1 blockade in urothelial cancer. Time point given: peripheral blood 6 weeks after treatment start. Here immunoSEQ multiplex PCR was the method, and the copy in TCRdb shows in-frame clones only, minus some. Altogether roughly 120,000 clones are present, more than 85% being singletons, with the ten largest covering approximately 3.8%. Sample: PBMCs, taken around atezolizumab (anti-PD-L1) treatment. Receptors were obtained from a man aged 55 to 70 with urothelial cancer.

The chain recombines TRBV4-2 with TRBJ2-2, with D hard to call. V was cut by 0 bases and J by 0 bases, with 8 bases left in between. Germline CDR1 is LGHNA and CDR2 is YNFKEQ. This CDR3 comprises 16 residues. The CDR3 spells CASSQDHSPNTGELFF. The CDR3 bases are TGTGCCAGCAGCCAAGATCACAGCCCGAACACCGGGGAGCTGTTTTTT.

V is TRBV29-1 and J is TRBJ2-3; D perhaps matches TRBD2 (6 bases). The CDR3 has 15 residues. Trimming stripped 4 bases from V and 0 bases from J, with 14 bases between. CDR1 SQVTM and CDR2 ANQGSEA come from the germline V gene. Written as DNA, the CDR3 is TGCAGCGTTGTAGAGACTAGACCAAGCACAGATACGCAGTATTTT. Encoded protein: CSVVETRPSTDTQYF.

The V call is TRBV5-4, the J call TRBJ1-1; TRBD1 aligns across 8 bases. The CDR3 is 15 residues long. V lost 0 bases to trimming and J lost 4 bases; unmatched junction nucleotides: 5. Germline V CDR1 and CDR2: SGHNT, YYREEE (reference sequence). The CDR3, as DNA: TGTGCCAGCAGCTTGGTTGGACAGGGCACCACTGAAGCTTTCTTT. This codes for CASSLVGQGTTEAFF.

The chain couples TRBV19 to TRBJ2-6, with TRBD1 matching over 11 bases. V gave up 8 bases and J gave up 2 bases; unmatched junction bases: 2. CDR1 and CDR2 (germline): LNHDA, SQIVND (reference sequence). CDR3 size: 15 residues. The CDR3 bases are TGTGCCAGTGGGACAGGGGGTACTGGGGCCAACGTCCTGACTTTC. Protein sequence: CASGTGGTGANVLTF. Drawing the rest from reference TRBV19 and TRBJ2-6, the complete variable domain is DGGITQSPKYLFRKEGQNVTLSCEQNLNHDAMYWYRQDPGQGLRLIYYSQIVNDFQKGDIAEGYSVSREKKESFPLTVTSAQKNPTAFYLCASGTGGTGANVLTFGAGSRLTVL.

This clone was counted between two and nine times. The V gene is TRBV4-3, the J gene TRBJ2-3, with 10 bases fitting TRBD2. This CDR3 has 16 residues. V was clipped by 2 bases and J by 4 bases; unmatched bases: 6. Germline V gene data show CDR1 as LGHNA and CDR2 as YSLEER. Here the CDR3 reads CASSQRSGRVADTQYF. As DNA, the CDR3 is TGCGCCAGCAGCCAACGAAGCGGGAGGGTCGCAGATACGCAGTATTTT.

The chain recombines TRBV4-3 with TRBJ2-7; TRBD1 matches at 8 bases. The germline V gene has CDR1 LGHNA and CDR2 YSLEER. The CDR3 extends over 15 amino acids. The junction had 7 bases not matched to a gene; V was cut back by 3 bases and J by 3 bases. This chain's CDR3 is CASSHDWTGIYEQYF. CDR3 DNA sequence: TGCGCCAGCAGCCACGACTGGACAGGGATCTACGAGCAGTACTTC.

The rearrangement uses TRBV19 and TRBJ1-2; 7 bases line up with TRBD1. The CDR3 totals 14 residues. Trimming took 9 bases from V and 4 from J; bases not matched to a gene: 11. From germline, CDR1 is LNHDA and CDR2 SQIVND (reference sequence). The CDR3 coding sequence is TGTGCCAGCTTACCGGGACAGAGATTCTATGGCTACACCTTC. As protein: CASLPGQRFYGYTF.

By sample share, this clone is medium-sized. The J gene is TRBJ2-7, the V gene TRBV6-5; possibly TRBD2 for D (5 bases). This CDR3 region has 15 residues. CDR1 and CDR2 (germline): MNHEY, SVGAGI. V lost 2 bases and J 0 bases, leaving 11 bases between the germline ends. CDR3 DNA: TGTGCCAGCAGTTACGAGCCTACTAGCTCCTACGAGCAGTACTTC. It specifies CASSYEPTSSYEQYF.

The chain uses TRBV2 and TRBJ2-3; maybe TRBD2 (5 bases). CDR1 and CDR2 from the germline V gene are SNHLY and FYNNEI. This CDR3 is built from 14 residues. The V gene lost 6 bases and the J gene lost 0 bases, with 10 bases spanning the gap. The CDR3 DNA follows: TGTGCCAGCAGCGCCGCGGGCAGCACAGATACGCAGTATTTT. As protein: CASSAAGSTDTQYF.

Remarks on this clone: Other DNA sequences in the same sample also yield this CDR3. This chain connects TRBV4-3 to TRBJ2-7, with unresolved D. The CDR3 extends over 13 amino acids. Germline values: CDR1 LGHNA, CDR2 YSLEER. V lost 0 bases, J lost 3 bases, and 6 bases lay in between. CDR3: CASSQDRSYEQYF. The CDR3 nucleotides read TGCGCCAGCAGCCAAGATAGGAGCTACGAGCAGTACTTC.

The chain has TRBV7-2 and TRBJ2-1; 8 bases map to TRBD2. V trimming: 5 bases; J trimming: 9 bases; junction bases outside the gene matches: 9. CDR3 length equals 14 residues. Germline CDR1 reads SGHTA; CDR2 reads FQGNSA. The CDR3 spells CASSTPGAGGEQFF. The CDR3 nucleotides are TGTGCCAGCAGCACCCCTGGGGCGGGGGGTGAGCAGTTCTTC. The full variable domain, with the rest looked up from reference TRBV7-2 and TRBJ2-1, is GAGVSQSPSNKVTEKGKDVELRCDPISGHTALYWYRQSLGQGLEFLIYFQGNSAPDKSGLPSDRFSAERTGGSVSTLTIQRTQQEDSAVYLCASSTPGAGGEQFFGPGTRLTVL.

V gene TRBV4-2 combines with J gene TRBJ2-7; 9 bases are a match to TRBD1. Per germline, CDR1 LGHNA and CDR2 YNFKEQ. V shed 1 base, J shed 0 bases, and the junction held 10 bases outside the gene matches. The CDR3 covers 18 residues. The CDR3 DNA follows: TGTGCCAGCAGCCAAGCCCGCGGGACAGGGACCCTCTCCTACGAGCAGTACTTC. The encoded protein is CASSQARGTGTLSYEQYF.

The rearrangement uses TRBV7-9 and TRBJ1-4; TRBD1 might be the D (5 bases). Germline-derived CDR1 and CDR2 are SEHNR and FQNEAQ (reference sequence). V was clipped by 5 bases and J by 2 bases, with 9 bases between them. CDR3 size: 14 residues. The CDR3, as DNA: TGTGCCAGCAGCACCACAGGCACTAATGAAAAACTGTTTTTT. Amino acids: CASSTTGTNEKLFF.

The chain recombines TRBV4-2 with TRBJ1-1; D ambiguous. V lost 1 base and J 3 bases, leaving 6 bases between the germline ends. CDR3 length equals 13 residues. In germline, CDR1 is LGHNA, CDR2 YNFKEQ. CDR3 sequence (DNA): TGTGCCAGCAGCCAAGGGAGGGACACTGAAGCTTTCTTT. As protein: CASSQGRDTEAFF.

This chain connects TRBV11-1 to TRBJ1-2, with TRBD1 matching 7 bases. The CDR3 is made up of 14 amino acids. The trim removed 5 bases at V and 4 bases at J, leaving 7 bases unmatched. Germline V gene data show CDR1 as SGHAT and CDR2 as FQDESV (reference sequence). CDR3: CASSPDRYLYGYTF. Written as DNA, the CDR3 is TGTGCCAGCAGCCCGGACAGGTACCTCTATGGCTACACCTTC.

This chain connects TRBV5-4 to TRBJ1-1, with a possible D match to TRBD1 (5 bases). This CDR3 spans 17 amino acids. From germline, CDR1 is SGHNT and CDR2 YYREEE (reference sequence). Trimming took off 0 bases at V and 6 bases at J, with 21 bases between the two ends. CDR3 residues: CASSLGAGNRMDAEAFF. The CDR3 DNA follows: TGTGCCAGCAGCTTGGGGGCAGGGAATAGAATGGACGCTGAAGCTTTCTTT.

CDR3 protein: CASSLPGRNQPQHF. The CDR3 nucleotides read TGTGCCAGCAGCTTGCCGGGAAGGAATCAGCCCCAGCATTTT. The genes are TRBV5-4 and TRBJ1-5; D is undetermined. The V gene lost 1 base and the J gene lost 4 bases, with 9 bases spanning the gap. CDR3 length: 14 residues. The germline CDR1 and CDR2 sequences are SGHNT and YYREEE (reference sequence).

This rearrangement joins TRBV5-8 to TRBJ1-2; D unresolved. CDR3 length equals 12 residues. From germline, CDR1 is SGHTS and CDR2 YDEGEE. V lost 4 bases and J 5 bases, leaving 9 bases between the germline ends. Here the CDR3 reads CASSPEGYGYTF. CDR3 nucleotide sequence: TGTGCCAGCAGCCCGGAGGGTTATGGCTACACCTTC.

The table lists this clone with a count of one. J is TRBJ2-5 and V is TRBV9; 10 bases line up with TRBD2. Germline loops: CDR1 SGDLS, CDR2 YYNGEE. Trimming took 0 bases from V and 4 from J; bases not matched to a gene: 6. The CDR3 consists of 16 residues. The CDR3 DNA follows: TGTGCCAGCAGCGTAGGAAGCGGGGGGGTGCGAGAGACCCAGTACTTC. Protein: CASSVGSGGVRETQYF.

The chain combines TRBV9 with TRBJ1-4; 7 nucleotides match TRBD1. Germline V gene lookup returns CDR1 SGDLS and CDR2 YYNGEE. The CDR3 is made up of 14 amino acids. Germline trimming cut 5 bases from V and 7 bases from J; bases unmatched to any gene: 8. DNA of the CDR3: TGTGCCAGCAGTGGAAGGGGGCCCGGTGAAAAACTGTTTTTT. Protein: CASSGRGPGEKLFF.

The rearrangement joins TRBV7-9 to TRBJ2-5, with TRBD1 identical over 10 bases. From germline, CDR1 is SEHNR and CDR2 FQNEAQ (reference sequence). There are 15 residues in the CDR3. Unmatched junction bases numbered 7, after V lost 4 bases and J lost 5 bases. In nucleotides, the CDR3 is TGTGCCAGCAGCTCGGACAGGGGGGTAGTCGAGACCCAGTACTTC. It encodes CASSSDRGVVETQYF.

The genes are TRBV6-1 and TRBJ2-3; 8 positions match TRBD1. The germline V gene encodes CDR1 MNHNS and CDR2 SASEGT. V lost 2 bases and J lost 6; bases outside the gene matches: 10. The CDR3 contains 16 residues. The CDR3 loop reads CASSESAGTGFDTQYF. The CDR3 DNA reads as TGTGCCAGCAGTGAATCAGCCGGGACAGGTTTCGATACGCAGTATTTT.

The chain couples TRBV2 to TRBJ2-1; no clear D. Trimming removed 6 bases at V and 5 bases at J, with 5 bases between. From germline, CDR1 is SNHLY and CDR2 FYNNEI. The CDR3 spans 11 residues. The CDR3 nucleotides are TGTGCCAGCAGGTCAAACAATGAGCAGTTCTTC. Protein: CASRSNNEQFF.

The chain joins TRBV7-8 to TRBJ2-7; no firm D call. Per germline, CDR1 SGHVS and CDR2 FQNEAQ. V gave up 0 bases and J gave up 0 bases, with 9 bases separating them. This CDR3 is 15 amino acids long. Here the CDR3 DNA reads TGTGCCAGCAGCTTAGCAGAGGTGAGCTCCTACGAGCAGTACTTC. This sequence encodes CASSLAEVSSYEQYF.

The chain uses TRBV9 and TRBJ1-6; D uncertain. CDR3 size: 13 residues. V was clipped by 3 bases and J by 10 bases, with 11 bases between them. CDR1 SGDLS and CDR2 YYNGEE come from the germline V gene. This CDR3 reads CASSADLQSPLHF. The CDR3 DNA reads TGTGCCAGCAGCGCTGATCTCCAGTCACCCCTCCACTTT.

V and J are TRBV28 and TRBJ2-7; TRBD2 matches 7 bases. Per the germline V gene, CDR1 is MDHEN and CDR2 is SYDVKM. The CDR3 runs to 13 residues. V lost 5 bases to trimming and J lost 4 bases; unmatched junction nucleotides: 5. CDR3 region: CASSGGSRYEQYF. Here the CDR3 DNA reads TGTGCCAGCAGTGGCGGGAGTAGGTACGAGCAGTACTTC.

The chain recombines TRBV4-3 with TRBJ2-4; a possible D gene is TRBD1 (6 bases). Germline V CDR1 and CDR2: LGHNA, YSLEER. The CDR3 length is 17 residues. With 0 bases removed from V and 7 bases from J, the gap between germline ends came to 19 bases. In DNA, the CDR3 is TGCGCCAGCAGCCAAGATCGACGACATGGGGGCCGGAACATTCAGTACTTC. Its translation is CASSQDRRHGGRNIQYF.

This chain uses TRBV15 with TRBJ2-5, with TRBD1 identical over 9 bases. The V segment lost 5 bases and the J segment 10 bases; nucleotides outside the gene matches: 17. Germline lookup yields CDR1 LNHNV and CDR2 YYDKDF (reference sequence). CDR3 length: 16 amino acids. The CDR3 region is CATSAEQGAVTQYQYF. CDR3 DNA sequence: TGTGCCACCAGCGCCGAACAGGGGGCGGTGACACAATACCAGTACTTC.

The chain recombines TRBV7-3 with TRBJ2-1, with 11 positions matching TRBD2. The CDR3 has 15 residues. The germline gives CDR1 SGHTA, CDR2 FQGTGA. V was clipped by 5 bases and J by 7 bases; unmatched bases: 7. As DNA, the CDR3 is TGTGCCAGCAGCCCGCGACTAGCGGGACTTAATGAGCAGTTCTTC. This codes for CASSPRLAGLNEQFF.

V usage is TRBV7-6 and J usage is TRBJ1-4; 7 bases are a match to TRBD1. The CDR3 has 16 residues. In germline, CDR1 is SGHVS, CDR2 FNYEAQ. J gave up 5 bases and V 1 base, and 7 bases lay outside the gene matches. As DNA, the CDR3 is TGTGCCAGCAGCTTAGGACAGGGTCCGAAAAATGAAAAACTGTTTTTT. This encodes CASSLGQGPKNEKLFF.